This entry concerns a single TCR beta chain. Its target is not known. This specimen belongs to a study of T cell responses to AZD1222 COVID-19 vaccine. Study results and limitations: After the peak T cell response, and only then, were repertoires sampled.

TCRdb keeps only in-frame clones here, not all; method: immunoSEQ multiplex PCR. The sample records roughly 130,000 clones, 88% being singletons. Germline V lookup: CDR1 SGHRS, CDR2 YFSETQ. Trimming shortened V by 2 bases and J by 7 bases, and 7 bases separated the two germline ends. The CDR3 is 12 residues long. This chain links TRBV5-1 with TRBJ2-1, with D possibly being TRBD2 (6 bases). This receptor was taken from an adult in good health. Specimen: peripheral blood, collected on day 0 of MenACWY control vaccination. The CDR3, as DNA: TGCGCCAGCAGCTTCGCGGGGAATGAGCAGTTCTTC. It translates to CASSFAGNEQFF. Based on the CDR3 plus reference TRBV5-1 and TRBJ2-1, the full variable domain is KAGVTQTPRYLIKTRGQQVTLSCSPISGHRSVSWYQQTPGQGLQFLFEYFSETQRNKGNFPGRFSGRQFSNSRSEMNVSTLELGDSALYLCASSFAGNEQFFGPGTRLTVL.